This T cell receptor (beta chain) was captured in a study of preoperative IRX-2 immunotherapy in early breast cancer. Clones were read by immunoSEQ multiplex PCR, and TCRdb kept only the in-frame ones, dropping some. The table lists approximately 96,000 clones, roughly 90% of them singletons, with under 2.5% in the top ten. This CDR3 is 13 amino acids long. V gave up 5 bases and J gave up 0 bases, with 7 bases separating them. Treatment of the sample: preoperative locoregional IRX-2 cytokine immunotherapy. The TCR comes from a human donor with breast cancer. Sequencing was performed on tumor tissue, taken after IRX-2 immunotherapy. The chain has TRBV7-1 and TRBJ1-1; D ambiguous. TRBV7-1 belongs to the ORF category, with a function that is uncertain. This chain's CDR3 is CASSLDMNTEAFF. CDR3 DNA sequence: TGTGCCAGCAGCCTTGACATGAACACTGAAGCTTTCTTT.